This entry is about one T cell receptor beta chain. The data were obtained in a study of glioma-infiltrating T cells. The germline V gene encodes CDR1 SGHAT and CDR2 FQDESV (reference sequence). The ends were cut back, 3 bases at V and 3 bases at J, with 9 bases in the middle. The CDR3 runs 13 residues. The iRepertoire nested amplicon-rescue multiplex PCR amplified TCR alpha and beta CDR3s from RNA. TCRdb used MiXCR to reprocess the multiplex PCR reads, holding one entry per CDR3 protein. This sample yields under 130,000 distinct CDR3 sequences, of which approximately 28% are seen a single time; less than 55% belongs to the top ten.

This rearrangement joins TRBV11-1 to TRBJ2-7; D gene unclear. The sample consisted of glioma tissue, nonneoplastic brain tissue, or PBMCs (not recorded which). The TCR was taken from a human donor with low-grade glioma or glioblastoma, undergoing nonglioma brain surgery, or in good health (not recorded which). The CDR3 loop reads CASSLGSYYEQYF. CDR3 bases: TGTGCCAGCAGCTTGGGCAGCTACTACGAGCAGTACTTC.